These 25 T cell receptor beta chains originate from one sample sequenced in a study of blood T cell repertoires in COVID-19. The data were produced by immunoSEQ multiplex PCR, yet TCRdb's version contains in-frame clones alone and is incomplete. The table includes 130,000 to 150,000 clones, around 89% detected once. Sample: PBMCs or T cells enriched from blood (not recorded which). These receptors were obtained from a woman in her 30s with acute COVID-19.

This chain uses TRBV28 with TRBJ1-3; tentative D call: TRBD1 (5 bases). Looked up from germline, CDR1 is MDHEN and CDR2 is SYDVKM. Trimming removed 6 bases at V and 2 bases at J, with 14 bases between. The CDR3 runs 15 residues. The CDR3 spells CASSPPGQTGNTIYF. CDR3 DNA: TGTGCCAGCAGCCCCCCAGGGCAAACTGGAAACACCATATATTTT.

The CDR3 bases are TGTGCCAGCAGCAATAACAGGGTTTCCTACGAGCAGTACTTC. It yields the protein CASSNNRVSYEQYF. This chain connects TRBV7-2 to TRBJ2-7; TRBD1 is a possible D gene (6 bases). Trimming removed 5 bases at V and 1 base at J, with 12 bases between. Germline-derived CDR1 and CDR2 are SGHTA and FQGNSA. This CDR3 spans 14 amino acids.

The V and J genes are TRBV6-5 and TRBJ2-3; D gene uncertain. The germline gives CDR1 MNHEY, CDR2 SVGAGI. The length of the CDR3 is 11 residues. V was cut by 6 bases and J by 6 bases, with 7 bases left in between. The chain's CDR3 is CASRAHDTQYF. The CDR3 DNA is TGTGCCAGCAGGGCCCACGATACGCAGTATTTT.

DNA for the CDR3: TGTGCCAGCAGTTCCACCCGGGAGGAGCAGTACTTC. This translates into CASSSTREEQYF. This chain joins TRBV28 and TRBJ2-7; TRBD2 is a possible D gene (6 bases). The V and J ends lost 4 bases and 7 bases respectively, with 11 bases between them. The CDR3 extends over 12 amino acids. The germline gives CDR1 MDHEN, CDR2 SYDVKM. Full variable domain (outside the CDR3, taken from reference TRBV28 and TRBJ2-7): DVKVTQSSRYLVKRTGEKVFLECVQDMDHENMFWYRQDPGLGLRLIYFSYDVKMKEKGDIPEGYSVSREKKERFSLILESASTNQTSMYLCASSSTREEQYFGPGTRLTVT.

The rearrangement links TRBV5-4 to TRBJ2-5; 11 nucleotides agree with TRBD2. The germline V gene has CDR1 SGHNT and CDR2 YYREEE (reference sequence). CDR3 length equals 17 residues. Trimming cost V 4 bases and J 4 bases; bases outside gene matches: 12. The chain's CDR3 is CASSPQGGLAGPETQYF. CDR3 in DNA: TGTGCCAGCAGCCCCCAGGGCGGACTAGCGGGCCCAGAGACCCAGTACTTC.

The chain employs TRBV28 and TRBJ1-5; TRBD1 matches at 10 bases. V shed 1 base, J shed 6 bases, and the junction held 9 bases outside the gene matches. The CDR3 is 17 amino acids. CDR1 MDHEN and CDR2 SYDVKM come from the germline V gene. CDR3 residues: CASSLSYGTGELQPQHF. The CDR3 coding sequence is TGTGCCAGCAGTTTATCATACGGGACAGGGGAACTTCAGCCCCAGCATTTT.

V is TRBV10-3 and J is TRBJ1-1; D uncertain. V lost 7 bases to trimming and J lost 9 bases, with 12 bases between them. This CDR3 is 11 amino acids long. The germline V gene encodes CDR1 ENHRY and CDR2 SYGVKD. For the CDR3, the DNA is TGTGCCATCAATAGTGATCAAAAAGCTTTCTTT. As protein: CAINSDQKAFF.

The chain uses TRBV25-1 and TRBJ1-2, with D maybe TRBD1 (6 bases). The germline CDR1 and CDR2 sequences are MGHDK and SYGVNS. Trimming took off 5 bases at V and 4 bases at J, with 11 bases between the two ends. This CDR3 has 13 residues. CDR3 residues: CASSPTGPYGYTF. CDR3 nucleotides: TGTGCCAGCAGTCCTACAGGGCCCTATGGCTACACCTTC.

A note on this clone: A junction end diverges from the germline sequence, so it may reflect a read error. V usage is TRBV7-8 and J usage is TRBJ2-2; TRBD2 matches at 9 bases. Germline CDR1 and CDR2: SGHVS and FQNEAQ. The CDR3 is made up of 15 amino acids. CDR3 region: CASTLLAGEPGELFF. CDR3 nucleotide sequence: TGTGCCAGCACCTTATTAGCGGGAGAGCCCGGGGAGCTGTTTTTT.

The chain links TRBV28 to TRBJ1-4, with 7 nucleotides matching TRBD1. This CDR3 has 15 residues. J was trimmed by 5 bases and V by 1 base; bases with no gene match: 4. Germline V gene lookup returns CDR1 MDHEN and CDR2 SYDVKM. CDR3: CASSLLAGGNEKLFF. CDR3 nucleotide sequence: TGTGCCAGCAGTTTATTAGCAGGGGGGAATGAAAAACTGTTTTTT. Full variable domain (outside the CDR3, taken from reference TRBV28 and TRBJ1-4): DVKVTQSSRYLVKRTGEKVFLECVQDMDHENMFWYRQDPGLGLRLIYFSYDVKMKEKGDIPEGYSVSREKKERFSLILESASTNQTSMYLCASSLLAGGNEKLFFGSGTQLSVL.

This chain joins TRBV2 and TRBJ2-7; TRBD1 matches 7 bases. V lost 6 bases and J lost 0; bases outside the gene matches: 11. The CDR3 length is 16 residues. Germline assignment: CDR1 SNHLY and CDR2 FYNNEI. The CDR3 coding sequence is TGTGCCAGCAGAGAAACAGGGGCCCCTAGCTCCTACGAGCAGTACTTC. It is translated as CASRETGAPSSYEQYF.

This clone was found once. This chain joins TRBV4-1 and TRBJ2-1; TRBD1 is a possible D gene (5 bases). The germline V gene has CDR1 MGHRA and CDR2 YSYEKL. V lost 4 bases and J 0 bases, leaving 13 bases between the germline ends. CDR3 length: 16 amino acids. Here the CDR3 reads CASSPRQLDSYNEQFF. The CDR3 DNA sequence: TGCGCCAGCAGCCCCCGACAGTTAGACTCCTACAATGAGCAGTTCTTC.

Only one count was recorded for this clone. V is TRBV28 and J is TRBJ1-2; 7 nucleotides line up with TRBD1. The CDR3 consists of 13 residues. The V gene end was trimmed by 8 bases and the J gene end by 2 bases; junction bases not matched to a gene: 5. The germline V gene has CDR1 MDHEN and CDR2 SYDVKM. CDR3 in amino acids: CASGVDRNYGYTF. CDR3 nucleotide sequence: TGTGCCAGCGGCGTGGACAGGAACTATGGCTACACCTTC.

The gene calls are TRBV7-9 and TRBJ2-5; a weak D match, TRBD1 (5 bases). The CDR3 consists of 12 residues. Trimming removed 11 bases at V and 4 bases at J, with 14 bases between. Germline V gene sequence: CDR1 SEHNR, CDR2 FQNEAQ (reference sequence). The CDR3 nucleotides are TGTGCCTGTTATGACAGCCTAGAGACCCAGTACTTC. It yields the protein CACYDSLETQYF.

This clone turned up a few times. The chain joins TRBV30 to TRBJ2-2; TRBD1 is a possible D gene (5 bases). The CDR3 consists of 18 residues. Trimming took 3 bases from V and 4 from J, leaving 24 bases between them. Germline CDR1 and CDR2: GTSNPN and SVGIG (reference sequence). CDR3 sequence (DNA): TGTGCCTGGAGACCTCCACTTGGGCTCAAGCAGGGCACCGGGGAGCTGTTTTTT. Its translation is CAWRPPLGLKQGTGELFF.

The V call is TRBV28, the J call TRBJ2-7; D may be TRBD1 (5 bases). The germline CDR1 and CDR2 sequences are MDHEN and SYDVKM. V lost 2 bases and J 4 bases, leaving 12 bases between the germline ends. The length of the CDR3 is 14 residues. In DNA, the CDR3 is TGTGCCAGCAGTTTACCAGGGTTGGAATACGAGCAGTACTTC. Its translation: CASSLPGLEYEQYF.

V is TRBV9 and J is TRBJ2-2; possibly TRBD2 for D (6 bases). CDR1 and CDR2 (germline): SGDLS, YYNGEE. V lost 3 bases and J 6 bases, leaving 18 bases between the germline ends. This CDR3 spans 16 amino acids. The CDR3, as DNA: TGTGCCAGCAGCGCGTGGGGGGAGTCTGGGGCCGGGGAGCTGTTTTTT. Its translation: CASSAWGESGAGELFF.

The chain couples TRBV27 to TRBJ2-3; a weak D match, TRBD1 (5 bases). Trimming removed 5 bases at V and 2 bases at J, with 17 bases between. Looked up from germline, CDR1 is MNHEY and CDR2 is SMNVEV (reference sequence). This CDR3 comprises 16 residues. The DNA of the CDR3 is TGTGCCAGCAGTGCCGCGAAAGGGGAAATCACAGATACGCAGTATTTT. Translating it yields CASSAAKGEITDTQYF.

This chain connects TRBV29-1 to TRBJ1-5; TRBD1 agrees at 9 bases. This CDR3 comprises 14 residues. The junction had 4 bases not matched to a gene; V was cut back by 4 bases and J by 3 bases. Germline V CDR1 and CDR2: SQVTM, ANQGSEA. This chain's CDR3 is CSVAGQGINQPQHF. The CDR3 DNA reads TGCAGCGTTGCGGGACAGGGCATCAATCAGCCCCAGCATTTT.

The chain carries TRBV7-9 and TRBJ2-5, with 10 positions matching TRBD1. CDR3 length: 14 residues. The germline V gene has CDR1 SEHNR and CDR2 FQNEAQ (reference sequence). V lost 5 bases, J lost 5 bases, and 5 bases stayed unmatched. The CDR3 region has the DNA TGTGCCAGCAGCAGACAGGGGGCAGTCGAGACCCAGTACTTC. Translated: CASSRQGAVETQYF.

The CDR3 reads CASSLGIAGGPSDTQYF. DNA of the CDR3: TGCGCCAGCAGCTTGGGAATAGCGGGAGGGCCTTCGGATACGCAGTATTTT. The chain combines TRBV5-1 with TRBJ2-3, with 11 bases lining up with TRBD2. Germline-derived CDR1 and CDR2 are SGHRS and YFSETQ. The V and J ends lost 0 bases and 6 bases, in that order; junction bases with no gene match: 9. The CDR3 runs 17 residues.

The sample holds one count of this clone. The CDR3: CASSLSGGAGYTF. The CDR3 region has the DNA TGTGCCAGCAGTTTATCGGGGGGAGCTGGCTACACCTTC. The chain links TRBV27 to TRBJ1-2; TRBD1 might be the D (5 bases). The CDR3 totals 13 residues. Between the trimmed V and J ends, which lost 0 bases and 7 bases, there was a span of 9 bases. CDR1 is MNHEY and CDR2 is SMNVEV in the germline V gene (reference sequence).

This clone came up many times. The chain is built from TRBV4-1 and TRBJ2-1, with TRBD1 matching 9 bases. This CDR3 comprises 16 residues. Germline loops: CDR1 MGHRA, CDR2 YSYEKL. Trimming removed 0 bases from V and 7 bases from J; junction bases left unmatched: 7. CDR3: CASSQEVGQGMNEQFF. CDR3 nucleotides: TGCGCCAGCAGCCAAGAGGTGGGACAGGGTATGAATGAGCAGTTCTTC.

CDR3 amino acids: CASSTGSGMNTEAFF. DNA of the CDR3: TGTGCCAGCAGCACAGGGTCGGGCATGAACACTGAAGCTTTCTTT. This sequence joins TRBV2 and TRBJ1-1, with D possibly being TRBD1 (6 bases). The CDR3 spans 15 residues. Trimming left V 6 bases short and J 0 bases short, with 14 bases between. CDR1 is SNHLY, CDR2 FYNNEI, per germline.

V is TRBV27 and J is TRBJ1-6; TRBD1 matches at 10 bases. CDR1 and CDR2 from the germline V gene are MNHEY and SMNVEV (reference sequence). Germline trimming cut 4 bases from V and 8 bases from J; bases unmatched to any gene: 5. The CDR3 is 15 residues long. The CDR3 DNA follows: TGTGCCAGCAGTTCGACAGGGGGCTCGGATTCACCCCTCCACTTT. Its translation is CASSSTGGSDSPLHF.